Sequencing of this TCR beta chain was carried out in a study of cytomegalovirus exposure and HLA in healthy donors. Study-wide findings and caveats: Clonal expansion, a later analysis showed, was greater in HLA-associated TCR beta chains than in equally common others.

Germline assignment: CDR1 SGHRS and CDR2 YFSETQ. V was trimmed by 0 bases and J by 5 bases, leaving 6 bases between them. This CDR3 has 14 amino acids. With regard to this clone: Its antigen remains unknown.

PCR amplification relied on 60 Vbeta primers (plus 13 Jbeta primers). Using immunoSEQ multiplex PCR, the repertoire was profiled, and TCRdb retains in-frame clones only, with some absent. The table records fewer than 250,000 clones, roughly 70% of them present only once. Sequencing was performed on PBMCs. This sequence originates from a young woman in good health and CMV-seronegative. This rearrangement joins TRBV5-1 to TRBJ1-6; D may be TRBD1 (5 bases). In DNA form, the CDR3 reads TGCGCCAGCAGCTTGGAAGGGGATAATTCACCCCTCCACTTT. It specifies CASSLEGDNSPLHF.